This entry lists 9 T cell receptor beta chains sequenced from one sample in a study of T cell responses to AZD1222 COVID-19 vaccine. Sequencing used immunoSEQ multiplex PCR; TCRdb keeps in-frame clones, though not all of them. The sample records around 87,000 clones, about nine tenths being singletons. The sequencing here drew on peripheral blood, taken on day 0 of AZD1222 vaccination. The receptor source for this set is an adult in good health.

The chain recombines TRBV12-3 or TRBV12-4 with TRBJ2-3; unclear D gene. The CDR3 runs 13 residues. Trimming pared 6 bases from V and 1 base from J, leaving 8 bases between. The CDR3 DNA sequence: TGTGCCAGCAGCCTTCGGGGCACAGATACGCAGTATTTT. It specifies CASSLRGTDTQYF.

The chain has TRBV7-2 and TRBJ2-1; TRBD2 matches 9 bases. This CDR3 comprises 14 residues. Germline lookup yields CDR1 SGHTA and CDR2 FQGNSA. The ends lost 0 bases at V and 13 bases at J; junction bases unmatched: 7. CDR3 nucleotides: TGTGCCAGCAGCTTAGCGGTGCGGGGGGGTTCACAGTTCTTC. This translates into CASSLAVRGGSQFF. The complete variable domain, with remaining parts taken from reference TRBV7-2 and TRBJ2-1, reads GAGVSQSPSNKVTEKGKDVELRCDPISGHTALYWYRQSLGQGLEFLIYFQGNSAPDKSGLPSDRFSAERTGGSVSTLTIQRTQQEDSAVYLCASSLAVRGGSQFFGPGTRLTVL.

This chain's CDR3 is CASSLTSVNNEQFF. The CDR3 DNA sequence: TGTGCCAGCAGCTTAACTAGCGTAAACAATGAGCAGTTCTTC. J is TRBJ2-1 and V is TRBV7-2, with TRBD2 matching over 7 bases. Losses at the gene ends were 2 bases for V and 5 bases for J; bases not matched to a gene: 3. This CDR3 has 14 residues. Germline-derived CDR1 and CDR2 are SGHTA and FQGNSA.

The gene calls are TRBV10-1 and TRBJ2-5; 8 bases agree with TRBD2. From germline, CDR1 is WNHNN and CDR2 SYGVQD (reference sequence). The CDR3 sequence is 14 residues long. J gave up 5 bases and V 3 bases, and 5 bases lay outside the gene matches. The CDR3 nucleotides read TGCGCCAGCAGTGAAAGCGGGAGAGAGGAGACCCAGTACTTC. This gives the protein CASSESGREETQYF.

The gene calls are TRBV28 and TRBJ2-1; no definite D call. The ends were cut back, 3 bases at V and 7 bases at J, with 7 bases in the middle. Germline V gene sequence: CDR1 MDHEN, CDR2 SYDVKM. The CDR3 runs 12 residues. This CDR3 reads CASSFSRNEQFF. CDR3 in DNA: TGTGCCAGCAGTTTTAGTCGGAATGAGCAGTTCTTC.

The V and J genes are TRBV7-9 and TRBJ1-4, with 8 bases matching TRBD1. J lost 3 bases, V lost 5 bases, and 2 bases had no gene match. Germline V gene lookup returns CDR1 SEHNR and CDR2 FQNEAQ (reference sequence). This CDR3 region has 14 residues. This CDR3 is CASSPQGANEKLFF. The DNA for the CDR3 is TGTGCCAGCAGCCCACAGGGGGCTAATGAAAAACTGTTTTTT.

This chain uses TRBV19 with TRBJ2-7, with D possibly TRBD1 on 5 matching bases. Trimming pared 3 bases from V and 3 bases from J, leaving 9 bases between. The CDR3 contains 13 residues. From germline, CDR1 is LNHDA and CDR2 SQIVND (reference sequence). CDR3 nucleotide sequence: TGTGCCAGTAGTATCCAGGGAAGCTACGAGCAGTACTTC. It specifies CASSIQGSYEQYF.

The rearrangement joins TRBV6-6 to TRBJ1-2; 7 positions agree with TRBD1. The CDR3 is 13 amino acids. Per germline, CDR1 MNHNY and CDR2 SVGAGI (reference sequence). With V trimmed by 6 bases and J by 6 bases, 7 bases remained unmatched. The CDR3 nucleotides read TGTGCCAGCAGATCTTCTAGGGGGCATGGCTACACCTTC. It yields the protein CASRSSRGHGYTF.

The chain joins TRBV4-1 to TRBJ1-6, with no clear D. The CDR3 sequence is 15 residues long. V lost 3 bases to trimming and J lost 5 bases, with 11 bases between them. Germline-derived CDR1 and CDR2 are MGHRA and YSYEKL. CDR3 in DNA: TGCGCCAGCAGCCACCAAGGAAAGGATAATTCACCCCTCCACTTT. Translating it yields CASSHQGKDNSPLHF.